What follows are 29 T cell receptor beta chains derived from one specimen sequenced in a study of blood T cell repertoires in COVID-19. Sequencing was performed with immunoSEQ multiplex PCR; in TCRdb, only in-frame clones are kept and a portion is missing. This table has about 87,000 clones, about 71% appearing once. The sequenced material came from peripheral blood. These receptors were obtained from a woman aged 50 to 60 with acute or convalescent COVID-19.

The chain links TRBV19 to TRBJ2-7, with 10 bases lining up with TRBD1. Germline assignment: CDR1 LNHDA and CDR2 SQIVND (reference sequence). The CDR3 covers 16 residues. V was clipped by 3 bases and J by 6 bases; unmatched bases: 11. The CDR3 coding sequence is TGTGCCAGTAGTATCAGACAGGGGGCGAAGAAAAGCGAGCAGTACTTC. Its translation: CASSIRQGAKKSEQYF.

The chain is built from TRBV5-6 and TRBJ1-1; maybe TRBD1 (6 bases). V dropped 4 bases and J dropped 5 bases, with 15 bases sitting between them. Germline-derived CDR1 and CDR2 are SGHDT and YYEEEE. The length of the CDR3 is 14 residues. CDR3: CASSPGGWRTEAFF. In DNA form, the CDR3 reads TGTGCCAGCAGCCCTGGGGGCTGGAGGACTGAAGCTTTCTTT.

J is TRBJ1-4 and V is TRBV28; possible D gene TRBD1, 5 bases. This CDR3 spans 13 amino acids. The germline V gene encodes CDR1 MDHEN and CDR2 SYDVKM. V lost 3 bases and J 7 bases, leaving 9 bases between the germline ends. CDR3 sequence reads: CASSLGGAEKLFF. In DNA, the CDR3 is TGTGCCAGCAGTTTGGGAGGGGCTGAAAAACTGTTTTTT.

J is TRBJ1-1 and V is TRBV5-6; 8 positions agree with TRBD1. Germline V gene data show CDR1 as SGHDT and CDR2 as YYEEEE. V dropped 2 bases and J dropped 8; count of bases not matched to a gene: 2. The CDR3 covers 12 residues. CDR3: CASSFRDREAFF. The CDR3 coding sequence is TGTGCCAGCAGCTTCCGGGACAGGGAAGCTTTCTTT.

The sample holds a few counts of this clone. The J gene is TRBJ1-2, the V gene TRBV6-4; 7 bases line up with TRBD1. Germline values: CDR1 MRHNA, CDR2 SNTAGT. Germline trimming cut 5 bases from V and 0 bases from J; bases unmatched to any gene: 9. There are 16 residues in the CDR3. CDR3 loop: CASSPNSGTANYGYTF. The CDR3 DNA sequence: TGTGCCAGCAGTCCCAATTCCGGGACAGCTAACTATGGCTACACCTTC.

Ten or more counts support this clone. CDR3 sequence (DNA): TGTGCCAGCAGTTACCCAGGTGGTGTGACCCAGTACTTC. Translating it yields CASSYPGGVTQYF. This chain uses TRBV6-5 with TRBJ2-5; D unclear. Deletions cut 2 bases from V and 7 bases from J, with 11 bases between. The CDR3 spans 13 residues. Germline values: CDR1 MNHEY, CDR2 SVGAGI.

This rearrangement joins TRBV6-5 to TRBJ1-2; 7 nucleotides line up with TRBD1. The CDR3 extends over 12 amino acids. V was clipped by 2 bases and J by 13 bases; unmatched bases: 7. Germline lookup yields CDR1 MNHEY and CDR2 SVGAGI. The CDR3 DNA follows: TGTGCCAGCAGTTACCGACAGGGTGATTGCACCTTC. Residues: CASSYRQGDCTF.

The rearrangement uses TRBV30 and TRBJ1-2, with 7 bases fitting TRBD1. The V gene's germline CDR1 is GTSNPN and CDR2 SVGIG (reference sequence). There are 15 residues in the CDR3. V lost 3 bases and J lost 3; bases outside the gene matches: 10. The CDR3 spells CAWRDARGKDYGYTF. CDR3 bases: TGTGCCTGGAGGGACGCCAGGGGGAAGGACTATGGCTACACCTTC. Full variable domain (rest looked up from reference TRBV30 and TRBJ1-2): SQTIHQWPATLVQPVGSPLSLECTVEGTSNPNLYWYRQAAGRGLQLLFYSVGIGQISSEVPQNLSASRPQDRQFILSSKKLLLSDSGFYLCAWRDARGKDYGYTFGSGTRLTVV.

This chain joins TRBV5-1 and TRBJ1-2, with 7 bases fitting TRBD1. There are 15 residues in the CDR3. Germline V gives CDR1 SGHRS, CDR2 YFSETQ. V shed 0 bases and J 2 bases; nucleotides not matched to a gene: 4. The CDR3 coding sequence is TGCGCCAGCAGCTTGGTAGGGGGCGAGAACTATGGCTACACCTTC. Its translation: CASSLVGGENYGYTF.

The gene calls are TRBV6-4 and TRBJ1-2; 8 nucleotides agree with TRBD1. J was trimmed by 4 bases and V by 4 bases; bases with no gene match: 2. This CDR3 is built from 13 residues. Germline-derived CDR1 and CDR2 are MRHNA and SNTAGT. CDR3 DNA sequence: TGTGCCAGCAGTGTCGACAGGGGCTATGGCTACACCTTC. Amino acids: CASSVDRGYGYTF.

This clone was recorded a few times. The rearrangement uses TRBV30 and TRBJ1-4, with D perhaps TRBD1 (6 bases). Trimming left V 3 bases short and J 1 base short, with 18 bases between. This CDR3 is 17 amino acids long. Germline loops: CDR1 GTSNPN, CDR2 SVGIG (reference sequence). Here the CDR3 reads CAWSDTRGRITNEKLFF. DNA of the CDR3: TGTGCCTGGAGCGATACCAGGGGAAGGATAACTAATGAAAAACTGTTTTTT.

This chain joins TRBV30 and TRBJ2-7, with 13 bases identical to TRBD2. The CDR3 is made up of 16 amino acids. CDR1 GTSNPN and CDR2 SVGIG come from the germline V gene (reference sequence). Trimming removed 2 bases from V and 6 bases from J; junction bases left unmatched: 10. The CDR3 DNA follows: TGTGCCTGGAGTCTTTTCGGGACTAGCGGGGCTGGCGAGCAGTACTTC. Translated, it gives CAWSLFGTSGAGEQYF.

The chain carries TRBV30 and TRBJ1-3; perhaps TRBD1 as D (5 bases). CDR1 is GTSNPN, CDR2 SVGIG, per germline (reference sequence). The CDR3 has 15 residues. V dropped 3 bases and J dropped 0 bases, with 12 bases sitting between them. CDR3 in DNA: TGTGCCTGGAGAGCGGGGGAAAGCTCTGGAAACACCATATATTTT. This sequence encodes CAWRAGESSGNTIYF. The full variable domain, its missing parts supplied by reference TRBV30 and TRBJ1-3, is SQTIHQWPATLVQPVGSPLSLECTVEGTSNPNLYWYRQAAGRGLQLLFYSVGIGQISSEVPQNLSASRPQDRQFILSSKKLLLSDSGFYLCAWRAGESSGNTIYFGEGSWLTVV.

The genes are TRBV18 and TRBJ1-3; no firm D call. V shed 3 bases and J shed 0 bases, with 6 bases lying between them. Germline CDR1 reads KGHSH; CDR2 reads LQKENI. This CDR3 is built from 14 residues. The CDR3: CASSPNSSGNTIYF. The CDR3 DNA reads TGTGCCAGCTCACCTAACAGCTCTGGAAACACCATATATTTT.

The CDR3 region has the DNA TGCAGTGCTAGTCGGGGAACCTACAATGAGCAGTTCTTC. Translating it yields CSASRGTYNEQFF. The chain links TRBV20-1 to TRBJ2-1, with D perhaps matching TRBD2 (5 bases). This CDR3 is built from 13 residues. Deletions cut 3 bases from V and 2 bases from J, with 8 bases between. From germline, CDR1 is DFQATT and CDR2 SNEGSKA (reference sequence).

The sample holds a few counts of this clone. CDR3 coding DNA: TGCGCCAGCAGCGATGCACTCAGGGTAGGGGGGCAGTTCTTC. The encoded protein is CASSDALRVGGQFF. V usage is TRBV5-1 and J usage is TRBJ2-1; possibly TRBD1 for D (6 bases). CDR3 length: 14 residues. V was pared by 4 bases and J by 12 bases, with 20 bases between. CDR1 is SGHRS and CDR2 is YFSETQ in the germline V gene.

This chain connects TRBV6-5 to TRBJ2-7, with D maybe TRBD1 (5 bases). Germline assignment: CDR1 MNHEY and CDR2 SVGAGI. The CDR3 is 14 residues long. Trimming pared 5 bases from V and 3 bases from J, leaving 14 bases between. CDR3 in amino acids: CASSMGPLGYEQYF. As DNA, the CDR3 is TGTGCCAGCAGTATGGGGCCCTTGGGCTACGAGCAGTACTTC.

V usage is TRBV7-9 and J usage is TRBJ1-1; a possible D gene is TRBD1 (5 bases). V dropped 1 base and J dropped 1 base, with 7 bases sitting between them. Germline CDR1 SEHNR, CDR2 FQNEAQ (reference sequence). This CDR3 has 14 residues. The CDR3 DNA follows: TGTGCCAGCAGCTTAGAAACAGGGAACACTGAAGCTTTCTTT. Residues: CASSLETGNTEAFF.

CDR3 in amino acids: CATSRDRWETGVENYGYTF. The CDR3 region has the DNA TGTGCCACCAGCAGAGATAGGTGGGAGACAGGGGTAGAAAACTATGGCTACACCTTC. This sequence joins TRBV15 and TRBJ1-2; 8 bases are a match to TRBD1. The trim removed 0 bases at V and 2 bases at J, leaving 14 bases unmatched. The CDR3 loop spans 19 amino acids. Germline-derived CDR1 and CDR2 are LNHNV and YYDKDF (reference sequence).

V and J are TRBV6-5 and TRBJ1-1, with 8 bases lining up with TRBD1. The CDR3 is made up of 13 amino acids. The germline V gene encodes CDR1 MNHEY and CDR2 SVGAGI. The V segment lost 8 bases and the J segment 4 bases; nucleotides outside the gene matches: 6. The CDR3 is CASGRGPGTEAFF. The CDR3 DNA sequence: TGTGCCAGCGGCAGGGGGCCGGGCACTGAAGCTTTCTTT.

The chain uses TRBV2 and TRBJ2-1; D ambiguous. Germline loops: CDR1 SNHLY, CDR2 FYNNEI. V shed 7 bases and J shed 2 bases, with 9 bases lying between them. The CDR3 contains 13 residues. The CDR3 DNA reads TGTGCCAGCAATTCACAGACCTACAATGAGCAGTTCTTC. This gives the protein CASNSQTYNEQFF. Full variable domain (missing parts from reference TRBV2 and TRBJ2-1): EPEVTQTPSHQVTQMGQEVILRCVPISNHLYFYWYRQILGQKVEFLVSFYNNEISEKSEIFDDQFSVERPDGSNFTLKIRSTKLEDSAMYFCASNSQTYNEQFFGPGTRLTVL.

This sequence joins TRBV5-1 and TRBJ1-1, with D possibly TRBD1 on 5 matching bases. The V gene's germline CDR1 is SGHRS and CDR2 YFSETQ. The CDR3 is made up of 14 amino acids. The V end was cut by 1 base, the J end by 1 base, with 8 bases between. The CDR3 nucleotides read TGCGCCAGCAGCTTGAACGGGGGGAACACTGAAGCTTTCTTT. Protein product: CASSLNGGNTEAFF.

This chain links TRBV5-5 with TRBJ1-1, with D perhaps matching TRBD1 (5 bases). Germline V gene lookup returns CDR1 SGHKS and CDR2 YYEKEE (reference sequence). V shed 2 bases and J shed 1 base, with 6 bases lying between them. The CDR3 totals 13 residues. The CDR3, as DNA: TGTGCCAGCAGCTTCACAGGGAACACTGAAGCTTTCTTT. Amino acids: CASSFTGNTEAFF. Full variable domain (missing parts from reference TRBV5-5 and TRBJ1-1): DAGVTQSPTHLIKTRGQQVTLRCSPISGHKSVSWYQQVLGQGPQFIFQYYEKEERGRGNFPDRFSARQFPNYSSELNVNALLLGDSALYLCASSFTGNTEAFFGQGTRLTVV.

This chain connects TRBV7-2 to TRBJ1-5; perhaps TRBD1 as D (5 bases). Germline CDR1 SGHTA, CDR2 FQGNSA. V lost 3 bases to trimming and J lost 3 bases, with 12 bases between them. The CDR3 is 15 residues long. Written as DNA, the CDR3 is TGTGCCAGCAGCTTGCAGGGACTGCACAATCAGCCCCAGCATTTT. It yields the protein CASSLQGLHNQPQHF. Variable domain in full (rest from reference TRBV7-2 and TRBJ1-5): GAGVSQSPSNKVTEKGKDVELRCDPISGHTALYWYRQSLGQGLEFLIYFQGNSAPDKSGLPSDRFSAERTGGSVSTLTIQRTQQEDSAVYLCASSLQGLHNQPQHFGDGTRLSIL.

This sequence joins TRBV12-3 or TRBV12-4 and TRBJ1-1; 7 bases are a match to TRBD1. The V and J ends lost 8 bases and 4 bases, in that order; junction bases with no gene match: 4. The CDR3 is made up of 12 amino acids. CDR3 DNA: TGTGCCAGCTTACAGGGGCCCACTGAAGCTTTCTTT. This translates into CASLQGPTEAFF.

The genes are TRBV2 and TRBJ2-3; 8 bases fit TRBD2. The junction had 11 bases not matched to a gene; V was cut back by 7 bases and J by 5 bases. CDR3 length: 15 amino acids. Germline V CDR1 and CDR2: SNHLY, FYNNEI. CDR3 protein: CASTLRAGVRDTQYF. The CDR3 DNA reads TGTGCCAGCACCCTAAGAGCGGGGGTCAGAGATACGCAGTATTTT.

This chain connects TRBV7-2 to TRBJ1-5; D gene unclear. Deletions cut 1 base from V and 3 bases from J, with 10 bases between. Germline assignment: CDR1 SGHTA and CDR2 FQGNSA. CDR3 length: 15 amino acids. The CDR3 sequence is CASSLDPSPNQPQHF. CDR3 nucleotide sequence: TGTGCCAGCAGCTTAGACCCTAGTCCCAATCAGCCCCAGCATTTT.

CDR3 bases: TGTGCCAGCAGTTACTGGACTAGCGGGGGGGAAGAGACCCAGTACTTC. It encodes CASSYWTSGGEETQYF. V usage is TRBV6-5 and J usage is TRBJ2-5, with TRBD2 identical over 15 bases. The junction had 0 bases not matched to a gene; V was cut back by 1 base and J by 3 bases. The CDR3 is 16 amino acids. Germline loops: CDR1 MNHEY, CDR2 SVGAGI.

V gene TRBV6-5 combines with J gene TRBJ1-2, with 8 positions matching TRBD1. Germline V gene sequence: CDR1 MNHEY, CDR2 SVGAGI. The CDR3 length is 13 residues. J lost 5 bases, V lost 6 bases, and 5 bases had no gene match. For the CDR3, the DNA is TGTGCCAGCAGGGCAGGGGGCTATTATGGCTACACCTTC. Encoded protein: CASRAGGYYGYTF.